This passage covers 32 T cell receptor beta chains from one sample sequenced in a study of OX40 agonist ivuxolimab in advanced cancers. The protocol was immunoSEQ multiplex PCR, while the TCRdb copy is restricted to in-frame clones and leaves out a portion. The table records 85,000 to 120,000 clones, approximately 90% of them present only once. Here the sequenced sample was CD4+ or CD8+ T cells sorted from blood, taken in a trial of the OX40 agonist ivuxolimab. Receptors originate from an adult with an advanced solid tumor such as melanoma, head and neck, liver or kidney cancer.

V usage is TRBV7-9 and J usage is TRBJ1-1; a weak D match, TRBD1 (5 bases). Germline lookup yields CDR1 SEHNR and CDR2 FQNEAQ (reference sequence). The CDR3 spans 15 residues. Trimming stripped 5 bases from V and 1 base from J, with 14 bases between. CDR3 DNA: TGTGCCAGCAGCCCGCAGGGAGCGAGGAACACTGAAGCTTTCTTT. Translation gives CASSPQGARNTEAFF.

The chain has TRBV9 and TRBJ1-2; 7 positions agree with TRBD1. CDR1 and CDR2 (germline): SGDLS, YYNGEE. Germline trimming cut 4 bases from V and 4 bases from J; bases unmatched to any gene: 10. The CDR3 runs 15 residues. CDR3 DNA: TGTGCCAGCAGCCTCGAAGGGGGCCCGGGCTATGGCTACACCTTC. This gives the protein CASSLEGGPGYGYTF.

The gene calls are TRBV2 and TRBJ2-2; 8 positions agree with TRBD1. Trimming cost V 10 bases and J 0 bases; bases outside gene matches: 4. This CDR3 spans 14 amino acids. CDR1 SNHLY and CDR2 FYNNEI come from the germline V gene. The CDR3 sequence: CANRDRPNTGELFF. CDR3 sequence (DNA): TGTGCCAACAGGGACAGGCCGAACACCGGGGAGCTGTTTTTT.

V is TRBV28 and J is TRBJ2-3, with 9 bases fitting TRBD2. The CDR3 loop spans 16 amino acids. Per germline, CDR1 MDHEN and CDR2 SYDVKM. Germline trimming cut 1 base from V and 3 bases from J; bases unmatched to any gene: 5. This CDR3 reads CASSLSWAGGTDTQYF. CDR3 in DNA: TGTGCCAGCAGTTTATCCTGGGCGGGGGGGACAGATACGCAGTATTTT.

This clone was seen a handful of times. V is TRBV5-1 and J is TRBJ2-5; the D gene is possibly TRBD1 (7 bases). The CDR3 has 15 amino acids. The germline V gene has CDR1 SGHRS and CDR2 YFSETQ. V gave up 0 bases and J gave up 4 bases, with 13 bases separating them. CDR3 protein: CASSLGDQGGETQYF. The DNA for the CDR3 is TGCGCCAGCAGCTTGGGGGACCAGGGGGGAGAGACCCAGTACTTC.

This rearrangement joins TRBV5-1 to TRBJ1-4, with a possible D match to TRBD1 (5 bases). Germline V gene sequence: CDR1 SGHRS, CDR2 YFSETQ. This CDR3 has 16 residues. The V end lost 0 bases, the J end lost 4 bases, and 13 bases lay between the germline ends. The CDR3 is CASSLAAGSLNEKLFF. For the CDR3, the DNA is TGCGCCAGCAGCTTGGCGGCAGGGTCCCTTAATGAAAAACTGTTTTTT.

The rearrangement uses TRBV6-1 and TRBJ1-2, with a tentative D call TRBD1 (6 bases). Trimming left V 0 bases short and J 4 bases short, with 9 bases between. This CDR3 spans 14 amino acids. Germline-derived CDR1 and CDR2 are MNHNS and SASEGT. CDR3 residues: CASSEADRAYGYTF. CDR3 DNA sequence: TGTGCCAGCAGTGAAGCGGACAGAGCCTATGGCTACACCTTC.

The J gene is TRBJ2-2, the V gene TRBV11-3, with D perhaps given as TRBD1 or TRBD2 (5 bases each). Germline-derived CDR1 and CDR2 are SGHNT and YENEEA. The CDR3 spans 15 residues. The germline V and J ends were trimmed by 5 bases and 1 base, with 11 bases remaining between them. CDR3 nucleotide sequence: TGTGCCAGCAGCGTCGGGACCGTGAACACCGGGGAGCTGTTTTTT. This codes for CASSVGTVNTGELFF.

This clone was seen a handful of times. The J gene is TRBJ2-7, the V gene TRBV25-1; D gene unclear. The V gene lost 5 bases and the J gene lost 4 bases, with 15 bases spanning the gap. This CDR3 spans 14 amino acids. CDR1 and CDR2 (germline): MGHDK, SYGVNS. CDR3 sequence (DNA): TGTGCCAGCAGTCCTCCGGAGTGGAGATACGAGCAGTACTTC. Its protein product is CASSPPEWRYEQYF.

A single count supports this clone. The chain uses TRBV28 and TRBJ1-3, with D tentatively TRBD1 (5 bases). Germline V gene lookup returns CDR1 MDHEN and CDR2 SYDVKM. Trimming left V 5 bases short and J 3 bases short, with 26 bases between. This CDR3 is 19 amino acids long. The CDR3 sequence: CASSPPPGFGGGDGNTIYF. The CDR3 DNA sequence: TGTGCCAGCAGTCCCCCCCCAGGTTTCGGGGGGGGAGATGGAAACACCATATATTTT.

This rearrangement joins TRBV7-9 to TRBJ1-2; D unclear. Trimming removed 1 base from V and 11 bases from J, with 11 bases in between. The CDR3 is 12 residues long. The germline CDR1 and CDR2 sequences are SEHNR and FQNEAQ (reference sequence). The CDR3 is CASSLVGRRYTF. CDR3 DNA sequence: TGTGCCAGCAGCTTAGTGGGGAGGAGGTACACCTTC.

CDR3 loop: CASSLRSRFSGYTF. The CDR3 nucleotides are TGTGCCAGCAGTCTTAGGTCCAGGTTTAGTGGCTACACCTTC. This chain joins TRBV7-8 and TRBJ1-2, with D unresolved. V was cut by 6 bases and J by 7 bases, with 18 bases left in between. This CDR3 is built from 14 residues. Germline CDR1 and CDR2: SGHVS and FQNEAQ.

For the CDR3, the DNA is TGTGCCAGCAGCCCGGGGGTCTCCTCTGGAAACACCATATATTTT. Translation gives CASSPGVSSGNTIYF. The rearrangement joins TRBV4-2 to TRBJ1-3, with D possibly TRBD1 on 5 matching bases. Germline CDR1 is LGHNA and CDR2 is YNFKEQ. CDR3 size: 15 residues. Trimming cost V 4 bases and J 0 bases, with 10 bases left between them.

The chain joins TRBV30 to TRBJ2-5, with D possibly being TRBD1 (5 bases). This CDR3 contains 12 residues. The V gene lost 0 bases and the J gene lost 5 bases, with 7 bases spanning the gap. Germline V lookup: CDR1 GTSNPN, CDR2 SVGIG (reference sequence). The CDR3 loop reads CAWSVAGETQYF. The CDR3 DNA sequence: TGTGCCTGGAGTGTGGCAGGGGAGACCCAGTACTTC.

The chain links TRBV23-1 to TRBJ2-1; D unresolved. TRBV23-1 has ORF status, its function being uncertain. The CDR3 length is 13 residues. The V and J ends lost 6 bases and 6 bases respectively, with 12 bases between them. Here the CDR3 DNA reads TGCGCCAGCAGGGACGGTGGGATCAATGAGCAGTTCTTC. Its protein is CASRDGGINEQFF.

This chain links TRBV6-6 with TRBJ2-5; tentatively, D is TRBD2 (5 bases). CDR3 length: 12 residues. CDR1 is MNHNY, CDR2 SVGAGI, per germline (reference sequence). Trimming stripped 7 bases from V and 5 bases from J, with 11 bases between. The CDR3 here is CASNDYAETQYF. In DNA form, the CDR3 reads TGTGCCAGCAACGACTATGCGGAGACCCAGTACTTC.

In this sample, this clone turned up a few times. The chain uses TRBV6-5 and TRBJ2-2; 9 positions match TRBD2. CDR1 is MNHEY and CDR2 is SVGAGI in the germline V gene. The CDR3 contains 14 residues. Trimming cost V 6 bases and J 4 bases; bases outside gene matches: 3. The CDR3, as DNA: TGTGCCAGCAGATTTAGCGGGGGCACCGGGGAGCTGTTTTTT. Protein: CASRFSGGTGELFF.

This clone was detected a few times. The CDR3 DNA is TGTGCCTGGAGTCAGAGCACCGAGCAGTACTTC. It specifies CAWSQSTEQYF. The rearrangement uses TRBV30 and TRBJ2-7; D unclear. The germline V gene encodes CDR1 GTSNPN and CDR2 SVGIG (reference sequence). The length of the CDR3 is 11 residues. Trimming removed 2 bases from V and 6 bases from J, with 8 bases in between.

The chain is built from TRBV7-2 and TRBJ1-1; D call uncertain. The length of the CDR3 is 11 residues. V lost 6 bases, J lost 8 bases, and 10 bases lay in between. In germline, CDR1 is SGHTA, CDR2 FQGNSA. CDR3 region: CASSSAVEAFF. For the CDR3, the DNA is TGTGCCAGCAGTTCCGCCGTCGAAGCTTTCTTT.

The CDR3 coding sequence is TGCGCCAGCAGCCAAGAATTAGGCCGGGGGCGGTTCTTC. This codes for CASSQELGRGRFF. The chain couples TRBV4-3 to TRBJ2-1; D could derive from TRBD1 or TRBD2 (6 bases each). The CDR3 sequence is 13 residues long. CDR1 and CDR2 from the germline V gene are LGHNA and YSLEER. Trimming stripped 0 bases from V and 15 bases from J, with 15 bases between.

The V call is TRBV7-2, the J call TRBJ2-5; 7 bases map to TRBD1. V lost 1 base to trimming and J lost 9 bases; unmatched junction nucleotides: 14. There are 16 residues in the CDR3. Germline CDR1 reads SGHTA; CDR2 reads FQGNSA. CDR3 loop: CASSLEGQAYGWSQYF. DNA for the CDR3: TGTGCCAGCAGCTTAGAAGGACAGGCCTATGGGTGGTCCCAGTACTTC. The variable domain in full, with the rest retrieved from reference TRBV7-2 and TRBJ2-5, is GAGVSQSPSNKVTEKGKDVELRCDPISGHTALYWYRQSLGQGLEFLIYFQGNSAPDKSGLPSDRFSAERTGGSVSTLTIQRTQQEDSAVYLCASSLEGQAYGWSQYFGPGTRLLVL.

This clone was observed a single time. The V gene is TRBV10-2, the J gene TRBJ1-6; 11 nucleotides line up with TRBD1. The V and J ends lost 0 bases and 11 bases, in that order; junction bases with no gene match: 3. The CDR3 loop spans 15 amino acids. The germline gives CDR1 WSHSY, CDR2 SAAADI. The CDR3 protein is CASSESGTGGPPLHF. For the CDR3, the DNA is TGCGCCAGCAGTGAGTCCGGGACAGGGGGGCCACCCCTCCACTTT.

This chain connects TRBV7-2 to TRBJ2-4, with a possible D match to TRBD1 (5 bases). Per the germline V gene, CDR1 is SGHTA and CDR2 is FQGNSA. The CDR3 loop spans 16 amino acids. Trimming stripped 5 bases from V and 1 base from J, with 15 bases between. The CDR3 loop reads CASSQSGASAKNIQYF. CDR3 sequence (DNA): TGTGCCAGCAGCCAAAGTGGGGCAAGTGCCAAAAACATTCAGTACTTC.

The CDR3 is CAWSAIQEEEAFF. As DNA, the CDR3 is TGTGCCTGGAGTGCCATACAGGAAGAGGAAGCTTTCTTT. This sequence joins TRBV30 and TRBJ1-1; TRBD1 might be the D (5 bases). The CDR3 sequence is 13 residues long. Trimming stripped 1 base from V and 8 bases from J, with 14 bases between. CDR1 is GTSNPN, CDR2 SVGIG, per germline (reference sequence).

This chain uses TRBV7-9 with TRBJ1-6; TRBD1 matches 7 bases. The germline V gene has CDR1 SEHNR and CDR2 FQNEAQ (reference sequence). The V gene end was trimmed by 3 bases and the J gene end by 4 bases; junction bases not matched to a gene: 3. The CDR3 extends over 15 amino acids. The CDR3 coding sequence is TGTGCCAGCAGCTTGATGGGACAGTATAATTCACCCCTCCACTTT. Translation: CASSLMGQYNSPLHF.

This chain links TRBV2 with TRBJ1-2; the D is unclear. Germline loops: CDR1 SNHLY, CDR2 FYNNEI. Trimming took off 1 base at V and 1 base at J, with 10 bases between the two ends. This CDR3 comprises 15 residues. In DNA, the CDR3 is TGTGCCAGCAGTGAAGGTCGGAACGGTAACTATGGCTACACCTTC. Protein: CASSEGRNGNYGYTF.

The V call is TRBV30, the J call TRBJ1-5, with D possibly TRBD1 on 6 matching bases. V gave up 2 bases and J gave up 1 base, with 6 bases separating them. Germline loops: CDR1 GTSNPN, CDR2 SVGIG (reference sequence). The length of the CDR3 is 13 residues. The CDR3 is CAWSQGSNQPQHF. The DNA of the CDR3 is TGTGCCTGGAGTCAGGGGAGCAATCAGCCCCAGCATTTT.

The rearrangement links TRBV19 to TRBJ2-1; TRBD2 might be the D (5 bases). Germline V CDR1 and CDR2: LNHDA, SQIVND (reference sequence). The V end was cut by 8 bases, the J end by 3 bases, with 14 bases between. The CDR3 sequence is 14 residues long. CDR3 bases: TGTGCCAGTCACGACTTCGGGGACTACAATGAGCAGTTCTTC. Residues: CASHDFGDYNEQFF. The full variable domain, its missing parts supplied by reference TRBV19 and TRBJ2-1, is DGGITQSPKYLFRKEGQNVTLSCEQNLNHDAMYWYRQDPGQGLRLIYYSQIVNDFQKGDIAEGYSVSREKKESFPLTVTSAQKNPTAFYLCASHDFGDYNEQFFGPGTRLTVL.

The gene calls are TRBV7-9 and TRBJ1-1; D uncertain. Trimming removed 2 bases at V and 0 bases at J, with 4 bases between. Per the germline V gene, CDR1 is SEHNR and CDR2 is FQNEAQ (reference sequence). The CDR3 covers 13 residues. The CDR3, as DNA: TGTGCCAGCAGCTTACGGATGAACACTGAAGCTTTCTTT. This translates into CASSLRMNTEAFF.

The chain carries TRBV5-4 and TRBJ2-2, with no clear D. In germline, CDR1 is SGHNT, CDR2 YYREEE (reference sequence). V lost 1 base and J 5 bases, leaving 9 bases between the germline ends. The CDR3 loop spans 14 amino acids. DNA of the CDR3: TGTGCCAGCAGCTTGAACAGTCCTACCGGGGAGCTGTTTTTT. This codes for CASSLNSPTGELFF. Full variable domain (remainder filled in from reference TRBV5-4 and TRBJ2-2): ETGVTQSPTHLIKTRGQQVTLRCSSQSGHNTVSWYQQALGQGPQFIFQYYREEENGRGNFPPRFSGLQFPNYSSELNVNALELDDSALYLCASSLNSPTGELFFGEGSRLTVL.

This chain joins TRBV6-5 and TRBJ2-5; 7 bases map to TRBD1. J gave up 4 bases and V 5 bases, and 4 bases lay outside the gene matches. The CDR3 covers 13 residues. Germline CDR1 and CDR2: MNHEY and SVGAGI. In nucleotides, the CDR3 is TGTGCCAGCAGTAGAGGGGACAGAGAGACCCAGTACTTC. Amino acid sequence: CASSRGDRETQYF.

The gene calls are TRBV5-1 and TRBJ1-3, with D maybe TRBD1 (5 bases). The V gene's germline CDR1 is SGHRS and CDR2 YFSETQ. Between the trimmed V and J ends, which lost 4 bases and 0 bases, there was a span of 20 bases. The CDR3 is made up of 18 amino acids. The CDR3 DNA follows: TGCGCCAGCAGCCCCCTGTATCAGACGGGGGGCTCTGGAAACACCATATATTTT. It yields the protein CASSPLYQTGGSGNTIYF.